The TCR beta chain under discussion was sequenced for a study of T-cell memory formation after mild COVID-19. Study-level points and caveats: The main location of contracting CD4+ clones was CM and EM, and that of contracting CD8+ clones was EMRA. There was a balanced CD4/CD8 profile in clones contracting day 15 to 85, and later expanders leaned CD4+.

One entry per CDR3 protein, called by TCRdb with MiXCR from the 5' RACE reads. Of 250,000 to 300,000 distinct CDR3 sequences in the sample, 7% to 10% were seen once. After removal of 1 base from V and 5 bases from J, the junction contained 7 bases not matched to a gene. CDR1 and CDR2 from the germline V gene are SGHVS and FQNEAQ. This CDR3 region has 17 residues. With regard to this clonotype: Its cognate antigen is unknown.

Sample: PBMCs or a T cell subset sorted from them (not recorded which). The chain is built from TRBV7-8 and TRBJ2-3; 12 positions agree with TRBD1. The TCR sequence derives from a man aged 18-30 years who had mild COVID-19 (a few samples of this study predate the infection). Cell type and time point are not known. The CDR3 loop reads CASSLVRDRGREDTQYF. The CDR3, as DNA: TGTGCCAGCAGCTTAGTGAGGGACAGGGGGCGTGAAGATACGCAGTATTTT.